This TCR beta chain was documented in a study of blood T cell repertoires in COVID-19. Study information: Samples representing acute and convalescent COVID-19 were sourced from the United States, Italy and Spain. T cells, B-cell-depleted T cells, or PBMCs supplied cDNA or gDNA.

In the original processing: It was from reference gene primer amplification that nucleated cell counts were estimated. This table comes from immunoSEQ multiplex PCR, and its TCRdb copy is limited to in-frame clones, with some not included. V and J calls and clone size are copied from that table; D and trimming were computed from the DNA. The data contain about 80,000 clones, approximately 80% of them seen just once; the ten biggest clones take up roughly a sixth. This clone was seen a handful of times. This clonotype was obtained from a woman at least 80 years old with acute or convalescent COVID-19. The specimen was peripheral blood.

The CDR3 loop reads CASSAQTSGAFNEQFF. The CDR3, as DNA: TGTGCCAGCAGTGCCCAGACTAGCGGGGCTTTTAATGAGCAGTTCTTC. J is TRBJ2-1 and V is TRBV6-4; 11 bases are shared with TRBD2. Per germline, CDR1 MRHNA and CDR2 SNTAGT. This CDR3 contains 16 residues. Trimming at V came to 4 bases and at J to 7 bases, leaving 9 bases not matched to a gene.